The 18 T cell receptor beta chains reported below all come from one sample, sequenced in a study of blood T cell repertoires in COVID-19. Measured with immunoSEQ multiplex PCR; TCRdb has only the in-frame clones, and not every one. Of some 130,000 clones in the sample, roughly 81% were seen once. The sample was peripheral blood. The receptors originated from a human donor in a cohort sampled during active COVID-19.

V usage is TRBV11-2 and J usage is TRBJ2-7; TRBD2 is a possible D gene (6 bases). Trimming removed 5 bases at V and 3 bases at J, with 14 bases between. The CDR3 has 14 residues. CDR1 and CDR2 from the germline V gene are SGHAT and FQNNGV. The CDR3 DNA follows: TGTGCCAGCAGCCTCGGACTGGGAGGCTACGAGCAGTACTTC. Translation: CASSLGLGGYEQYF.

The chain combines TRBV4-1 with TRBJ1-2; TRBD1 is a possible D gene (5 bases). Trimming cost V 0 bases and J 9 bases, with 8 bases left between them. The CDR3 has 12 amino acids. Germline CDR1 is MGHRA and CDR2 is YSYEKL. The CDR3, as DNA: TGCGCCAGCAGCCAAGACGGGGGTAGCTACACCTTC. It yields the protein CASSQDGGSYTF.

The V and J genes are TRBV5-4 and TRBJ2-5; D is perhaps TRBD1 (6 bases). The germline V gene has CDR1 SGHNT and CDR2 YYREEE (reference sequence). The CDR3 extends over 15 amino acids. V lost 4 bases and J lost 2, with 15 bases in between. The CDR3 DNA sequence: TGTGCCAGCAGCAAACCGTTAGGGACACAAGAGACCCAGTACTTC. Protein: CASSKPLGTQETQYF.

The V call is TRBV5-5, the J call TRBJ1-5; unclear D gene. V was cut by 0 bases and J by 5 bases, with 12 bases left in between. Germline V gives CDR1 SGHKS, CDR2 YYEKEE (reference sequence). The CDR3 has 15 amino acids. CDR3 amino acids: CASSLAGEIYQPQHF. The CDR3 bases are TGTGCCAGCAGCTTGGCCGGGGAGATATATCAGCCCCAGCATTTT.

The chain uses TRBV5-1 and TRBJ1-1; no firm D call. Germline V CDR1 and CDR2: SGHRS, YFSETQ. The length of the CDR3 is 14 residues. Trimming removed 1 base from V and 0 bases from J, with 7 bases in between. CDR3 region: CASSLLHMNTEAFF. The CDR3, as DNA: TGCGCCAGCAGCTTGTTACACATGAACACTGAAGCTTTCTTT.

This chain joins TRBV6-5 and TRBJ2-3; 7 bases are a match to TRBD2. V lost 10 bases, J lost 5 bases, and 9 bases stayed unmatched. The CDR3 consists of 13 residues. The germline V gene encodes CDR1 MNHEY and CDR2 SVGAGI. CDR3 sequence reads: CAMPRTSIDTQYF. In DNA form, the CDR3 reads TGTGCCATGCCGAGGACTAGTATAGATACGCAGTATTTT.

This clone was found a few times. This chain joins TRBV5-6 and TRBJ1-3; maybe TRBD1 (6 bases). The CDR3 is made up of 16 amino acids. The germline CDR1 and CDR2 sequences are SGHDT and YYEEEE. V was cut by 0 bases and J by 0 bases, with 10 bases left in between. DNA for the CDR3: TGTGCCAGCAGCTTGGTTGGGGGCTTCTCTGGAAACACCATATATTTT. This translates into CASSLVGGFSGNTIYF.

As concerns this clone: The sample has other DNA sequences that encode this CDR3 too. V is TRBV2 and J is TRBJ2-1, with D possibly matching TRBD1 (6 bases). Germline CDR1 and CDR2: SNHLY and FYNNEI. The CDR3 runs 15 residues. V dropped 4 bases and J dropped 2 bases, with 12 bases sitting between them. The DNA for the CDR3 is TGTGCCAGCAGTGTAGGGGGTGGGCCCTACAATGAGCAGTTCTTC. Translation: CASSVGGGPYNEQFF.

In its sample, this clone was seen many times. V usage is TRBV5-1 and J usage is TRBJ1-1; 7 bases align to TRBD1. CDR3 length: 14 amino acids. Germline CDR1 is SGHRS and CDR2 is YFSETQ. V gave up 2 bases and J gave up 1 base; unmatched junction bases: 2. In DNA form, the CDR3 reads TGCGCCAGCAGCTTAGGACAGGCGAACACTGAAGCTTTCTTT. It encodes CASSLGQANTEAFF.

The gene calls are TRBV5-1 and TRBJ1-1; D is perhaps TRBD1 (6 bases). Germline V CDR1 and CDR2: SGHRS, YFSETQ. Trimming shortened V by 4 bases and J by 7 bases, and 20 bases separated the two germline ends. The CDR3 has 15 residues. The CDR3 DNA is TGCGCCAGCAGCCGAAACGAGGGGCCGGACAGTGAAGCTTTCTTT. Translating it yields CASSRNEGPDSEAFF.

V gene TRBV9 combines with J gene TRBJ1-3; the D gene is possibly TRBD1 (6 bases). With 4 bases removed from V and 1 base from J, the gap between germline ends came to 15 bases. Germline values: CDR1 SGDLS, CDR2 YYNGEE. This CDR3 is built from 16 residues. The CDR3 nucleotides are TGTGCCAGCAGCTTGAGTTCAGGGGCATCTGGAAACACCATATATTTT. This codes for CASSLSSGASGNTIYF.

The CDR3 is CASSSAAGSNEKLFF. DNA of the CDR3: TGTGCCAGCAGCTCAGCGGCAGGCTCTAATGAAAAACTGTTTTTT. This sequence joins TRBV7-9 and TRBJ1-4, with unresolved D. V was trimmed by 4 bases and J by 3 bases, leaving 12 bases between them. The CDR3 extends over 15 amino acids. Germline values: CDR1 SEHNR, CDR2 FQNEAQ (reference sequence).

The gene calls are TRBV4-1 and TRBJ1-6, with D unresolved. Trimming left V 5 bases short and J 3 bases short, with 11 bases between. The germline gives CDR1 MGHRA, CDR2 YSYEKL. There are 15 residues in the CDR3. CDR3: CASSRTENYNSPLHF. CDR3 bases: TGCGCCAGCAGCAGAACAGAAAACTATAATTCACCCCTCCACTTT.

This clone turned up a few times. V usage is TRBV7-8 and J usage is TRBJ2-5, with 14 bases matching TRBD2. V dropped 3 bases and J dropped 3; count of bases not matched to a gene: 6. CDR3 length: 17 residues. CDR1 and CDR2 (germline): SGHVS, FQNEAQ. The CDR3 loop is CASSLRTSGGQKETQYF. CDR3 coding DNA: TGTGCCAGCAGCTTGAGGACTAGCGGGGGGCAAAAAGAGACCCAGTACTTC.

This clone was detected only once. The chain combines TRBV15 with TRBJ1-4; 8 bases map to TRBD1. The CDR3 contains 17 residues. V was pared by 1 base and J by 6 bases, with 10 bases of the junction left unmatched. CDR1 is LNHNV, CDR2 YYDKDF, per germline (reference sequence). The CDR3 loop is CATSRGDRGYWDEKLFF. For the CDR3, the DNA is TGTGCCACCAGCAGAGGTGACAGGGGATATTGGGATGAAAAACTGTTTTTT. Drawing the rest from reference TRBV15 and TRBJ1-4, the complete variable domain is DAMVIQNPRYQVTQFGKPVTLSCSQTLNHNVMYWYQQKSSQAPKLLFHYYDKDFNNEADTPDNFQSRRPNTSFCFLDIRSPGLGDTAMYLCATSRGDRGYWDEKLFFGSGTQLSVL.

This clone was found a few times. The J gene is TRBJ1-5, the V gene TRBV5-6; 10 bases fit TRBD1. Trimming at V came to 3 bases and at J to 5 bases, leaving 11 bases not matched to a gene. The germline V gene encodes CDR1 SGHDT and CDR2 YYEEEE. CDR3 length: 17 amino acids. CDR3 protein: CASSSGGTGATYQPQHF. CDR3 DNA sequence: TGTGCCAGCAGCTCCGGCGGGACAGGGGCTACCTATCAGCCCCAGCATTTT.

V is TRBV18 and J is TRBJ2-1, with D tentatively TRBD2 (5 bases). This CDR3 spans 15 amino acids. Germline V CDR1 and CDR2: KGHSH, LQKENI. V was clipped by 2 bases and J by 4 bases, with 12 bases between them. CDR3 sequence (DNA): TGTGCCAGCTCACCAATAGGAAGGGAGTACAATGAGCAGTTCTTC. This translates into CASSPIGREYNEQFF.

The rearrangement uses TRBV5-4 and TRBJ1-2, with 7 bases identical to TRBD1. The germline gives CDR1 SGHNT, CDR2 YYREEE (reference sequence). The CDR3 covers 16 residues. The V segment lost 0 bases and the J segment 4 bases; nucleotides outside the gene matches: 9. The CDR3 coding sequence is TGTGCCAGCAGCTTGGGAGGACAGGCGGCTAGCTATGGCTACACCTTC. It yields the protein CASSLGGQAASYGYTF. Full variable domain (rest looked up from reference TRBV5-4 and TRBJ1-2): ETGVTQSPTHLIKTRGQQVTLRCSSQSGHNTVSWYQQALGQGPQFIFQYYREEENGRGNFPPRFSGLQFPNYSSELNVNALELDDSALYLCASSLGGQAASYGYTFGSGTRLTVV.